What follows are 22 T cell receptor beta chains derived from one specimen sequenced in a study of CD8+ T cells in alopecia areata. cDNA prepared by RNA extraction and subsequent reverse transcription served as the template for sequencing. The repertoire was sequenced with immunoSEQ multiplex PCR; TCRdb's copy has only in-frame clones and lacks some. The table records approximately 61,000 clones, around 96% of them present only once. The material sequenced was CD8+ T cells sorted from blood, taken at week 0. The source is a human donor with alopecia areata.

The V and J genes are TRBV10-3 and TRBJ2-5; 7 bases line up with TRBD1. CDR1 and CDR2 from the germline V gene are ENHRY and SYGVKD. The length of the CDR3 is 17 residues. The V and J ends lost 0 bases and 6 bases, in that order; junction bases with no gene match: 13. Here the CDR3 DNA reads TGTGCCATCAGTGAGTCGCTTGGGACAGCGGATGGGAAGACCCAGTACTTC. Amino acids: CAISESLGTADGKTQYF.

The chain is built from TRBV7-2 and TRBJ1-4, with TRBD1 as a possible D gene (6 bases). Trimming took off 5 bases at V and 3 bases at J, with 13 bases between the two ends. The germline V gene encodes CDR1 SGHTA and CDR2 FQGNSA. The CDR3 covers 15 residues. In nucleotides, the CDR3 is TGTGCCAGCAGCCCGAAACAGGGACCTAATGAAAAACTGTTTTTT. The encoded protein is CASSPKQGPNEKLFF.

The CDR3 nucleotides are TGCGCCAGCAGTCTATTGGGGACTAGTATACATACGCAGTATTTT. It codes for CASSLLGTSIHTQYF. The chain links TRBV4-3 to TRBJ2-3, with 8 bases that match TRBD2. The germline CDR1 and CDR2 sequences are LGHNA and YSLEER. The CDR3 sequence is 15 residues long. With V trimmed by 6 bases and J by 7 bases, 12 bases remained unmatched.

The genes are TRBV5-1 and TRBJ2-2; possible D gene TRBD1, 6 bases. The germline gives CDR1 SGHRS, CDR2 YFSETQ. V dropped 4 bases and J dropped 1 base, with 11 bases sitting between them. CDR3 length: 15 amino acids. CDR3 in DNA: TGCGCCAGCAGCGATGGGACATTGAACACCGGGGAGCTGTTTTTT. The encoded protein is CASSDGTLNTGELFF.

The rearrangement uses TRBV27 and TRBJ2-2; unclear D gene. There are 18 residues in the CDR3. Per the germline V gene, CDR1 is MNHEY and CDR2 is SMNVEV (reference sequence). Trimming left V 2 bases short and J 0 bases short, with 16 bases between. CDR3 amino acids: CASSLSVGFYANTGELFF. Written as DNA, the CDR3 is TGTGCCAGCAGTTTAAGTGTTGGGTTTTATGCGAACACCGGGGAGCTGTTTTTT.

The chain is built from TRBV11-2 and TRBJ2-7; D unclear. Germline CDR1 and CDR2: SGHAT and FQNNGV. V was pared by 0 bases and J by 6 bases, with 9 bases between. This CDR3 is built from 13 residues. CDR3 DNA sequence: TGTGCCAGCAGCTTAGATTCTACGCCCGAGCAGTACTTC. Protein sequence: CASSLDSTPEQYF.

This clone showed up just a few times. This chain joins TRBV2 and TRBJ2-3; D is unclear. This CDR3 region has 12 residues. V was trimmed by 2 bases and J by 4 bases, leaving 4 bases between them. Germline CDR1 SNHLY, CDR2 FYNNEI. The CDR3 protein is CASSEWADTQYF. In nucleotides, the CDR3 is TGTGCCAGCAGTGAATGGGCAGATACGCAGTATTTT.

The chain combines TRBV27 with TRBJ1-2; the D gene is possibly TRBD1 (6 bases). This CDR3 has 15 amino acids. Germline lookup yields CDR1 MNHEY and CDR2 SMNVEV (reference sequence). Trimming shortened V by 8 bases and J by 4 bases, and 20 bases separated the two germline ends. CDR3 sequence reads: CASSPMATGSYGYTF. The DNA for the CDR3 is TGTGCCAGCTCCCCAATGGCCACAGGGAGCTATGGCTACACCTTC.

This rearrangement joins TRBV23-1 to TRBJ1-5, with D possibly being TRBD1 (5 bases). TRBV23-1 is identified as an open reading frame with a role that is uncertain. The CDR3 covers 14 residues. Trimming shortened V by 7 bases and J by 7 bases, and 17 bases separated the two germline ends. The CDR3 DNA reads TGCGCCAGCAACCACCTTACGGGACGACAGCCCCAGCATTTT. It codes for CASNHLTGRQPQHF.

This clone showed up just once. The chain joins TRBV19 to TRBJ1-1, with D perhaps TRBD1 (5 bases). Trimming removed 5 bases at V and 0 bases at J, with 13 bases between. The CDR3 runs 15 residues. Germline V gene lookup returns CDR1 LNHDA and CDR2 SQIVND (reference sequence). CDR3 loop: CASSVSDTVNTEAFF. CDR3 in DNA: TGTGCCAGTAGTGTATCGGACACCGTGAACACTGAAGCTTTCTTT.

The chain uses TRBV19 and TRBJ2-7; D unclear. Trimming removed 11 bases at V and 2 bases at J, with 10 bases between. CDR3 length equals 11 residues. Germline values: CDR1 LNHDA, CDR2 SQIVND (reference sequence). The CDR3 sequence is CASGYPYEQYF. In DNA, the CDR3 is TGTGCCTCGGGCTACCCCTACGAGCAGTACTTC.

This chain uses TRBV4-3 with TRBJ2-5; D might be TRBD1 (5 bases). Trimming pared 0 bases from V and 5 bases from J, leaving 10 bases between. Germline assignment: CDR1 LGHNA and CDR2 YSLEER. The CDR3 extends over 14 amino acids. This CDR3 is CASSQDAKGETQYF. CDR3 DNA sequence: TGCGCCAGCAGCCAAGATGCAAAGGGGGAGACCCAGTACTTC.

The V gene is TRBV7-9, the J gene TRBJ2-7; the D is unclear. There are 14 residues in the CDR3. Germline V gene data show CDR1 as SEHNR and CDR2 as FQNEAQ (reference sequence). CDR3 loop: CGGSGDGTPYEQYF. In DNA form, the CDR3 reads TGTGGGGGTTCCGGCGACGGAACTCCCTACGAGCAGTACTTC.

The chain is built from TRBV4-3 and TRBJ1-3, with TRBD1 matching 9 bases. The CDR3 is 18 residues long. CDR1 is LGHNA and CDR2 is YSLEER in the germline V gene. V lost 0 bases, J lost 0 bases, and 6 bases stayed unmatched. The CDR3 sequence is CASSQDWDRVNSGNTIYF. DNA of the CDR3: TGCGCCAGCAGCCAAGATTGGGACAGGGTAAACTCTGGAAACACCATATATTTT.

The rearrangement joins TRBV7-4 to TRBJ2-1; 7 nucleotides line up with TRBD2. The ends lost 2 bases at V and 4 bases at J; junction bases unmatched: 5. CDR1 is SGHVT and CDR2 is SQSDAQ in the germline V gene. CDR3 length: 15 amino acids. The CDR3 nucleotides are TGTGCCAGCAGCTTAACTGGGGGGGAATACAATGAGCAGTTCTTC. Protein product: CASSLTGGEYNEQFF.

V is TRBV19 and J is TRBJ2-3; D gene uncertain. This CDR3 is 13 amino acids long. V lost 5 bases to trimming and J lost 5 bases, with 11 bases between them. Looked up from germline, CDR1 is LNHDA and CDR2 is SQIVND (reference sequence). CDR3 region: CASSFRPGDTQYF. The DNA for the CDR3 is TGTGCCAGTAGTTTTCGACCGGGAGATACGCAGTATTTT.

This clone was counted a single time. V usage is TRBV25-1 and J usage is TRBJ1-1; 12 nucleotides match TRBD1. The germline V gene has CDR1 MGHDK and CDR2 SYGVNS. The V and J ends lost 4 bases and 5 bases, in that order; junction bases with no gene match: 8. The CDR3 contains 16 residues. DNA of the CDR3: TGTGCCAGCAGTGGCCCGGGACAGGGGGCGAGGACTGAAGCTTTCTTT. Encoded protein: CASSGPGQGARTEAFF.

The rearrangement uses TRBV6-5 and TRBJ1-6; D remains unclear. CDR3 length: 15 amino acids. V lost 1 base to trimming and J lost 6 bases, with 10 bases between them. Per germline, CDR1 MNHEY and CDR2 SVGAGI. CDR3 protein: CASSYYDGFNSPLHF. CDR3 nucleotides: TGTGCCAGCAGTTACTACGACGGATTTAATTCACCCCTCCACTTT.

The gene calls are TRBV5-6 and TRBJ1-4, with no clear D. The CDR3 extends over 12 amino acids. Germline V gene data show CDR1 as SGHDT and CDR2 as YYEEEE. The ends were cut back, 0 bases at V and 8 bases at J, with 5 bases in the middle. CDR3 sequence (DNA): TGTGCCAGCAGCTTGGTTGGGGAAAAACTGTTTTTT. It encodes CASSLVGEKLFF.

The chain recombines TRBV5-4 with TRBJ2-1; D may be TRBD2 (6 bases). The CDR3 has 13 residues. Germline CDR1 is SGHNT and CDR2 is YYREEE (reference sequence). The V end lost 1 base, the J end lost 9 bases, and 11 bases lay between the germline ends. DNA of the CDR3: TGTGCCAGCAGCTTGACCCAGGAGGGTGAGCAGTTCTTC. Translation: CASSLTQEGEQFF.

The chain carries TRBV7-2 and TRBJ2-3; possible D gene TRBD2, 6 bases. This CDR3 is 15 amino acids long. Germline V CDR1 and CDR2: SGHTA, FQGNSA. V was trimmed by 1 base and J by 2 bases, leaving 10 bases between them. CDR3 protein: CASSLGTILTDTQYF. The CDR3 region has the DNA TGTGCCAGCAGCTTAGGGACTATCCTCACAGATACGCAGTATTTT.

This sequence joins TRBV29-1 and TRBJ2-2, with a possible D match to TRBD1 (5 bases). CDR3 size: 14 residues. The germline gives CDR1 SQVTM, CDR2 ANQGSEA. V gave up 1 base and J gave up 1 base, with 7 bases separating them. Here the CDR3 DNA reads TGCAGCGTTGAAGCCCAGGGGAACACCGGGGAGCTGTTTTTT. As protein: CSVEAQGNTGELFF.